This TCR beta chain emerged from a study of T-cell reconstitution after alpha-beta-depleted transplantation in children. Library preparation (for TCRbeta) was performed with unique molecular identifiers. TCRdb passed the PCR reads through MiXCR, listing each CDR3 protein once. Of around 680,000 distinct CDR3 sequences listed, approximately 15% were seen once; the top ten hold 0.9% to 1.2%. This clonotype was seen at least ten times. The CDR3 runs to 12 residues. Germline CDR1 DFQATT, CDR2 SNEGSKA (reference sequence). V was shortened by 5 bases and J by 3 bases, with 8 bases between the two germline ends.

This TCR derives from a human donor who donated a stem cell graft to a child with acute myeloid leukemia. The sample consisted of PBMCs from the stem cell graft donor, taken from the stem cell graft. This chain connects TRBV20-1 to TRBJ1-5; D is undetermined. CDR3 protein: CSAYILNQPQHF. The CDR3 DNA reads TGCAGTGCTTACATTCTCAATCAGCCCCAGCATTTT.